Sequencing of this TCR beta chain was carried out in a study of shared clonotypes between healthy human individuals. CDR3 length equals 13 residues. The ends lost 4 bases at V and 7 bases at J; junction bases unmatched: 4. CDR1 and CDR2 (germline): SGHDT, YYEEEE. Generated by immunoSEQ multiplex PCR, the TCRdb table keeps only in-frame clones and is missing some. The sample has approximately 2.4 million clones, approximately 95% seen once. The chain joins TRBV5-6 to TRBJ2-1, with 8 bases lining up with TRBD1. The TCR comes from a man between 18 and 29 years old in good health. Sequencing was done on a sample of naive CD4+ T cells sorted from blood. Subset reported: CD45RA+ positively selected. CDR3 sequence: CASSVTGGNEQFF. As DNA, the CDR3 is TGTGCCAGCAGCGTTACAGGGGGTAATGAGCAGTTCTTC. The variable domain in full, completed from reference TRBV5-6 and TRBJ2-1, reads DAGVTQSPTHLIKTRGQQVTLRCSPKSGHDTVSWYQQALGQGPQFIFQYYEEEERQRGNFPDRFSGHQFPNYSSELNVNALLLGDSALYLCASSVTGGNEQFFGPGTRLTVL.